Following are 9 T cell receptor beta chains from one sample sequenced in a study of blood T cell repertoires in COVID-19. Repertoires were generated with immunoSEQ multiplex PCR, while TCRdb's copy carries only in-frame clones and drops some. The repertoire includes under 300,000 clones, approximately 90% of them detected once, and about 1% sits in the top ten. The sequenced sample consisted of peripheral blood. These TCRs come from a middle-aged woman who had recovered from COVID-19.

In nucleotides, the CDR3 is TGTGCCAGCAGCTTAGGGGCTCTAGCGGGCCTCTCCTACGAGCAGTACTTC. The encoded protein is CASSLGALAGLSYEQYF. The V call is TRBV7-2, the J call TRBJ2-7; 8 bases line up with TRBD2. The CDR3 is 17 residues long. Germline CDR1 reads SGHTA; CDR2 reads FQGNSA. The V gene end was trimmed by 1 base and the J gene end by 0 bases; junction bases not matched to a gene: 8.

The chain uses TRBV4-3 and TRBJ2-2; perhaps TRBD1 as D (5 bases). The V gene lost 0 bases and the J gene lost 2 bases, with 10 bases spanning the gap. Germline-derived CDR1 and CDR2 are LGHNA and YSLEER. This CDR3 is built from 16 residues. The chain's CDR3 is CASSQEGPANTGELFF. The CDR3 nucleotides read TGCGCCAGCAGCCAAGAGGGGCCCGCAAACACCGGGGAGCTGTTTTTT.

The gene calls are TRBV28 and TRBJ2-1; 11 bases are shared with TRBD2. The V segment lost 6 bases and the J segment 1 base; nucleotides outside the gene matches: 2. This CDR3 is built from 15 residues. CDR1 and CDR2 from the germline V gene are MDHEN and SYDVKM. The CDR3 protein is CASSLAGGSYNEQFF. In nucleotides, the CDR3 is TGTGCCAGCAGCCTAGCGGGAGGATCCTACAATGAGCAGTTCTTC.

The chain recombines TRBV19 with TRBJ2-3, with D tentatively TRBD1 (5 bases). V was shortened by 9 bases and J by 0 bases, with 10 bases between the two germline ends. CDR1 and CDR2 (germline): LNHDA, SQIVND (reference sequence). The CDR3 has 13 amino acids. The CDR3 nucleotides are TGTGCCAGCGGACAAGGTAGCACAGATACGCAGTATTTT. This sequence encodes CASGQGSTDTQYF.

The count of this clone is one. The chain couples TRBV6-5 to TRBJ1-1; D may be TRBD1 (5 bases). V lost 2 bases and J 3 bases, leaving 16 bases between the germline ends. Germline CDR1 and CDR2: MNHEY and SVGAGI. This CDR3 spans 16 amino acids. CDR3: CASSYHRGVRDTEAFF. Written as DNA, the CDR3 is TGTGCCAGCAGTTACCACCGGGGGGTCCGTGACACTGAAGCTTTCTTT.

The CDR3 loop is CASSSRQGISQPQHF. Here the CDR3 DNA reads TGTGCCAGTAGTAGTCGACAGGGTATTAGTCAGCCCCAGCATTTT. The J gene is TRBJ1-5, the V gene TRBV19, with 7 bases that match TRBD1. The CDR3 extends over 15 amino acids. CDR1 and CDR2 (germline): LNHDA, SQIVND (reference sequence). With V trimmed by 4 bases and J by 6 bases, 9 bases remained unmatched.

The chain combines TRBV7-8 with TRBJ2-1; TRBD2 agrees at 9 bases. This CDR3 contains 15 residues. Germline V gene lookup returns CDR1 SGHVS and CDR2 FQNEAQ. Trimming cost V 1 base and J 9 bases; bases outside gene matches: 7. The CDR3, as DNA: TGTGCCAGCAGCTTAGTGGCTAGCGGGATTGGTGAGCAGTTCTTC. Encoded protein: CASSLVASGIGEQFF.

V gene TRBV6-2 or TRBV6-3 combines with J gene TRBJ2-7; D may be TRBD2 (5 bases). V lost 2 bases and J lost 2, with 13 bases in between. The CDR3 runs 15 residues. The germline V gene has CDR1 MNHEY and CDR2 SVGEGT. CDR3 sequence (DNA): TGTGCCAGCAGTTACCGCGGAGGACCAACCTACGAGCAGTACGTC. The encoded protein is CASSYRGGPTYEQYV.

The rearrangement links TRBV3-1 (or the pseudogene TRBV3-2) to TRBJ2-1; 9 bases align to TRBD2. V was clipped by 1 base and J by 9 bases; unmatched bases: 7. CDR1 and CDR2 from the germline V gene are LGHDT and YNNKEL (reference sequence). The CDR3 spans 15 residues. CDR3 in DNA: TGTGCCAGCAGCCAAGGGAGCGGGAGGTTGGGTGAGCAGTTCTTC. Protein: CASSQGSGRLGEQFF.